This TCR beta chain appears in the sequencing data of a study of Ad26.COV2.S vaccination and SARS-CoV-2 variants. Study information: Donor got 5x10^10 or 1x10^11 viral particles of Ad26.COV2.S.

Germline-derived CDR1 and CDR2 are MNHNS and SASEGT. This CDR3 has 15 residues. Trimming pared 2 bases from V and 1 base from J, leaving 12 bases between. The protocol was immunoSEQ multiplex PCR, while the TCRdb copy is restricted to in-frame clones and leaves out a portion. The sample lists fewer than 400,000 clones, 88% occurring once. The study's findings and limits: Placebo recipients showed lower spike-specific TCR breadth than vaccinees. Substantial response breadth was reportedly seen for spike-specific CD8+ and CD4+ T cells after vaccination.

With respect to this clone: The antigen is not known.

The treatment here: roughly 18 received Ad26.COV2.S at low or high dose, single or two shots; about five received placebo; per-sample allocation not given. Sampling occurred on day 63 after the first vaccine or placebo injection. The chain recombines TRBV6-1 with TRBJ2-7; D unclear. The sample here was peripheral blood, taken in a trial of Ad26.COV2.S vaccine versus placebo. This TCR was sampled from a person aged 18-60 years who received the Ad26.COV2.S COVID-19 vaccine or a placebo. The CDR3 sequence: CASSEMWMGSYEQYF. CDR3 sequence (DNA): TGTGCCAGCAGTGAAATGTGGATGGGGTCCTACGAGCAGTACTTC.